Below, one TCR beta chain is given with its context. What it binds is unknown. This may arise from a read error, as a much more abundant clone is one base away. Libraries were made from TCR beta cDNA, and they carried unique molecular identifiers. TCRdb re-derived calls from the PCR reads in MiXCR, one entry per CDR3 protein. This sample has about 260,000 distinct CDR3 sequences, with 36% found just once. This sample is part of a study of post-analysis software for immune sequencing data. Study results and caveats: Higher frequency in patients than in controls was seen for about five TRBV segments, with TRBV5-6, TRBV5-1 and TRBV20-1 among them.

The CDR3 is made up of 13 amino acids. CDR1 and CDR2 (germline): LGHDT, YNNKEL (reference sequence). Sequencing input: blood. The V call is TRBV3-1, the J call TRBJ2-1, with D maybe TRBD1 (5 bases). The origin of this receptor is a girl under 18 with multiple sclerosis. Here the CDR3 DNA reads TGTATCAGCTCGCTCCAAGGGGATAATGAGCAGTTCTTC. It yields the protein CISSLQGDNEQFF.